This T cell receptor (beta chain) was obtained from a study of T-cell reconstitution after alpha-beta-depleted transplantation in children. V was pared by 2 bases and J by 15 bases, with 14 bases between. CDR1 SGHTA and CDR2 FQGTGA come from the germline V gene. The CDR3 loop spans 12 amino acids. Study outcomes and limitations: Some patients owed their high day-60 TCRbeta diversity to surviving recipient T cells and thymic progenitors. By about two months after transplant, alpha-beta T cells reportedly arose from several hundred graft clones that had expanded.

Unique molecular identifiers were incorporated when the TCRbeta library was constructed. TCRdb fed the PCR reads into MiXCR, producing one record per CDR3 protein. The repertoire holds 600,000 to 800,000 distinct CDR3 sequences, around 12% seen once, with 0.79% in the top ten. For this clonotype: What it binds is not known.

The rearrangement links TRBV7-3 to TRBJ2-1, with D tentatively TRBD2 (6 bases). This specimen consisted of PBMCs, obtained before TCRalphabeta/CD19-depleted stem cell transplant. The origin of this receptor is a girl aged 2 to 9 with congenital amegakaryocytic thrombocytopenia, due to receive a stem cell transplant. The CDR3 reads CASSLVGGKLFF. CDR3 DNA sequence: TGTGCCAGCAGCTTAGTGGGCGGGAAACTGTTCTTC.